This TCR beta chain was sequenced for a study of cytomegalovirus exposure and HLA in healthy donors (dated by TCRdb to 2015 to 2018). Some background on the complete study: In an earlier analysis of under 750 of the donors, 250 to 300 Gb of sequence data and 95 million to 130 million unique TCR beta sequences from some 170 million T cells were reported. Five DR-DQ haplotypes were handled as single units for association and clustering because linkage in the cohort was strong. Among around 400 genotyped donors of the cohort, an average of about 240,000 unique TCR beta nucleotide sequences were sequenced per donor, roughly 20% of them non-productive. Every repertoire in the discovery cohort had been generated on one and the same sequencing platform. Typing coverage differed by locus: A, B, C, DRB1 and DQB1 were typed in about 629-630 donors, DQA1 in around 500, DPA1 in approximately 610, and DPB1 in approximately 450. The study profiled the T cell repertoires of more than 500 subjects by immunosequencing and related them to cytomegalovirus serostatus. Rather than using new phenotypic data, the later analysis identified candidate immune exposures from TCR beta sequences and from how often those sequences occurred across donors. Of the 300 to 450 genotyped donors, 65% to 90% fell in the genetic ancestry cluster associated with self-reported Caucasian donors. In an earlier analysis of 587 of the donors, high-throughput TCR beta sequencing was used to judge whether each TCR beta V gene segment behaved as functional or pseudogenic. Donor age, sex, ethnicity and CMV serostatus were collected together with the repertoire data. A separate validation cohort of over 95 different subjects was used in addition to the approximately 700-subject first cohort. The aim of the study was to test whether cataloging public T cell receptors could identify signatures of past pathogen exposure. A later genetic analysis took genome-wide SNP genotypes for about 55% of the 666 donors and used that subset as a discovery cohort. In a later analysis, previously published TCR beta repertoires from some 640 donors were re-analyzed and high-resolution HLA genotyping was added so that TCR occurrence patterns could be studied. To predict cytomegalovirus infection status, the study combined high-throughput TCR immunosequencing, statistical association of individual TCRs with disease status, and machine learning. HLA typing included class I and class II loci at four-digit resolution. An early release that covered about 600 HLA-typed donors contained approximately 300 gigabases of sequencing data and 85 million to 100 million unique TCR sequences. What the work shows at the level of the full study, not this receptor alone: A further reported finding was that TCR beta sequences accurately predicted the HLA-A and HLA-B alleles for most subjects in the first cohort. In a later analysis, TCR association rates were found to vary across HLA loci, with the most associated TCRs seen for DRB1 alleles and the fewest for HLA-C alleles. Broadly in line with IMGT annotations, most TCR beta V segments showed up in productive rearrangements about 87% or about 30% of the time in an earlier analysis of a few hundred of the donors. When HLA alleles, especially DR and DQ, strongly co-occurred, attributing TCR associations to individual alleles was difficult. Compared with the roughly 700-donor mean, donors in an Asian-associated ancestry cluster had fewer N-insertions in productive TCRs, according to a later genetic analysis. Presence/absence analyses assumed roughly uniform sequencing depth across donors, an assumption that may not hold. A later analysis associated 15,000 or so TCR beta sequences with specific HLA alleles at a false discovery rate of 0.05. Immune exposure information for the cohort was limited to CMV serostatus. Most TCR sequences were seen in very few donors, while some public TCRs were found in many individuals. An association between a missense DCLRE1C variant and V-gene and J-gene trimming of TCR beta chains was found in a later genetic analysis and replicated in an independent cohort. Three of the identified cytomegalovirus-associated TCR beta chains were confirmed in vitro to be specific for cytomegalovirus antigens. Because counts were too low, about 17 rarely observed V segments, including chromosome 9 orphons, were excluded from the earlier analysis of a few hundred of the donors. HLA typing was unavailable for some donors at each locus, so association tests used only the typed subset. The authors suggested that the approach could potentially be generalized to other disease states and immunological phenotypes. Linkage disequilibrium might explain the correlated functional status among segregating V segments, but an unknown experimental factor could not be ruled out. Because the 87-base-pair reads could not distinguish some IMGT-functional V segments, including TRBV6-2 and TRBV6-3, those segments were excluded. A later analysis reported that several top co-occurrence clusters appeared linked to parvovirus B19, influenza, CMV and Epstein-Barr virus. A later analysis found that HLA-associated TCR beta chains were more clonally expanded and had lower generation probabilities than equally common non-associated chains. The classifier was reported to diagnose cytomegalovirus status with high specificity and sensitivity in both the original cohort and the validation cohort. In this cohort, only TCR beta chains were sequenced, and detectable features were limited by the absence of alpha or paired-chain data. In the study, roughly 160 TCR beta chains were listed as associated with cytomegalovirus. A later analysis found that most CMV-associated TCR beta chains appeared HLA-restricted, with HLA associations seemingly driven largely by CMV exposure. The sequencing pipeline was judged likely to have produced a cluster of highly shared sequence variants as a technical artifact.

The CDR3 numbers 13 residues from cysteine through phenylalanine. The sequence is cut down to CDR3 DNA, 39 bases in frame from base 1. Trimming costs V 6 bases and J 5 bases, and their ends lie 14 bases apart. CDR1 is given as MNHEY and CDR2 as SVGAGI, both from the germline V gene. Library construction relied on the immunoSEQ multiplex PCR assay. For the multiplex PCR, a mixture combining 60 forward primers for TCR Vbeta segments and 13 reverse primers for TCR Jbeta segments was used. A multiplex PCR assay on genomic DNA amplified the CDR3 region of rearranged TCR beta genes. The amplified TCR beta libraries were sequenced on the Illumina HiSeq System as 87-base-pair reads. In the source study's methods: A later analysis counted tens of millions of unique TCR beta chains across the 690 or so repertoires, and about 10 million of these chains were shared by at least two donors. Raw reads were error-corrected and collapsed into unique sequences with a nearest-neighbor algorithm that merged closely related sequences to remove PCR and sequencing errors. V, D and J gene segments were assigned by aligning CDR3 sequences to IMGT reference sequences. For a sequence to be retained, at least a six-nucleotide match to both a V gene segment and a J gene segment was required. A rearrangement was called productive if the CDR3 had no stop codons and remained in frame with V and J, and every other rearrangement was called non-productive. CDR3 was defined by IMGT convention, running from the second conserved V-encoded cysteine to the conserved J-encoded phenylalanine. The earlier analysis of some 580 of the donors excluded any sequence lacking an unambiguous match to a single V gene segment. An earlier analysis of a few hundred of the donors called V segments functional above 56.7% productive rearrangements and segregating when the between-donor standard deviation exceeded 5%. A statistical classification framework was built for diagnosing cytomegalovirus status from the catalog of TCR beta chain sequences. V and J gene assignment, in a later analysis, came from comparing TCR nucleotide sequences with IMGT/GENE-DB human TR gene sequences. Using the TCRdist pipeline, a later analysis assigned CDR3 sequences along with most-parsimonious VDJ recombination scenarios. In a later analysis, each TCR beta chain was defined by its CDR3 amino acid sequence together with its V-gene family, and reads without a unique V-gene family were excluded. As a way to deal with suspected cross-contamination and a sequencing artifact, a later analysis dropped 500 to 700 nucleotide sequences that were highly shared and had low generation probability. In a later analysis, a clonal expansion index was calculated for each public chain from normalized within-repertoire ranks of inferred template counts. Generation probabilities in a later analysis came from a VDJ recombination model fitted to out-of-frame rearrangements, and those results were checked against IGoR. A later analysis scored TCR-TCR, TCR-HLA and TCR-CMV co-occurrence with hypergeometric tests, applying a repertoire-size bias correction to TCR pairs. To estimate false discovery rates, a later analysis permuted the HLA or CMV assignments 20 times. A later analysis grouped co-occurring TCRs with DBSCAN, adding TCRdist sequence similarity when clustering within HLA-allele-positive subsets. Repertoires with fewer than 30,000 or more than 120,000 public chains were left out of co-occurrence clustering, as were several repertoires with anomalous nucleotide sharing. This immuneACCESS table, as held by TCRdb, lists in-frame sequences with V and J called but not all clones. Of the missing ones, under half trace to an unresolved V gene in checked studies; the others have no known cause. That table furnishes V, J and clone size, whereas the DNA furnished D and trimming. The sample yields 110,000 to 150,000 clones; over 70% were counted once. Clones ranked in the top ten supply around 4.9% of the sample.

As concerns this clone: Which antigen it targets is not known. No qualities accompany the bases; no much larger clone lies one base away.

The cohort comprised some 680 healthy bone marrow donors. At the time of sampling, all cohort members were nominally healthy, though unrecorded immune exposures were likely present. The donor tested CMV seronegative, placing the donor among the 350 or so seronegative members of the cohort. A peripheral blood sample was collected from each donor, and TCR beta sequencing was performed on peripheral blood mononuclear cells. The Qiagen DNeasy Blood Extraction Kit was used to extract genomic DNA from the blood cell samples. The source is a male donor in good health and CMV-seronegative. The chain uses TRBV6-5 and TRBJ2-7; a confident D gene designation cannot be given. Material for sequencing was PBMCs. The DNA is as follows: TGTGCCAGCAGACCGCCCCTATCGAACGAGCAGTACTTC. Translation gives CASRPPLSNEQYF.